The 14 T cell receptor beta chains below were found in one sample sequenced in a study of T cell clonality in common variable immunodeficiency. Findings and caveats of the study: Common variable immunodeficiency TCR beta sequences reportedly had fewer deletions and N-nucleotide insertions.

Their antigen targets remain unknown. Clones were sequenced by immunoSEQ multiplex PCR, and TCRdb holds only the in-frame ones, with some missing. The sample presents about 35,000 clones, none singletons. Specimen: peripheral blood mononuclear cells. The origin of the receptors is a human donor with common variable immunodeficiency.

This clone was observed many times. Incomplete CDR3 DNA: TGTGCCAGCTCCACAGGGAACTCTGGAAACACC. The encoded protein is CASSTGNSGNT. The whole CDR3 protein is CASSTGNSGNTIYF. The gene calls are TRBV18 and TRBJ1-3, with a possible D match to TRBD1 (6 bases). The DNA ends 3 residues before the CDR3 does, and the rest of the CDR3 is filled in from the germline J gene. V dropped 6 bases and J dropped 0 bases, with 9 bases sitting between them. CDR1 is KGHSH, CDR2 LQKENI, per germline. The CDR3 has 14 amino acids.

Comments on this clone: The observed sequence ends 3 residues before the CDR3 terminus, with the missing tail filled in from the germline J gene. This chain links TRBV6-2 or TRBV6-3 with TRBJ2-1, with 11 bases identical to TRBD1. V dropped 2 bases and J dropped 6; count of bases not matched to a gene: 3. CDR1 MNHEY and CDR2 SVGEGT come from the germline V gene. CDR3 size: 15 residues. The CDR3 spells CASSYTGTGGNEQFF. The covered CDR3 bases are TGTGCCAGCAGTTACACCGGGACAGGGGGCAATGAG.

By proportion, this clone is medium-sized. The read is 3 residues too short to cover the CDR3 end, so that end is filled in from the germline J gene. The genes are TRBV10-3 and TRBJ1-5; D possibly corresponds to TRBD1 (5 bases). CDR3 length: 16 residues. Trimming shortened V by 0 bases and J by 6 bases, and 15 bases separated the two germline ends. CDR1 ENHRY and CDR2 SYGVKD come from the germline V gene. The covered CDR3 bases are TGTGCCATCAGTGAGTCCGGAGGGGCGCCGGGTCAGCCC. Amino acid sequence: CAISESGGAPGQP. The full CDR3 sequence reads CAISESGGAPGQPQHF.

Comments on this clone: The CDR3 end is not reached by the read, which stops 3 residues before it; the germline J gene fills it in. The genes are TRBV18 and TRBJ2-7; 7 bases line up with TRBD1. Trimming cost V 3 bases and J 4 bases; bases outside gene matches: 9. There are 15 residues in the CDR3. Germline assignment: CDR1 KGHSH and CDR2 LQKENI. Here the CDR3 reads CASSPPSTGTYEQYF. The part of the CDR3 DNA that was read is TGTGCCAGCTCACCTCCCTCGACAGGGACGTACGAG.

This clone appeared a few times. The read ends 3 residues before the CDR3 terminus; that terminus is restored from the germline J gene. The chain has TRBV7-9 and TRBJ1-1, with unresolved D. The CDR3 length is 14 residues. Germline V gene lookup returns CDR1 SEHNR and CDR2 FQNEAQ (reference sequence). Trimming took 1 base from V and 3 from J, leaving 9 bases between them. The CDR3 bases that were read are TGTGCCAGCAGCTTAGTACAGTTCTACACTGAA. It translates to CASSLVQFYTE. The CDR3 in full is CASSLVQFYTEAFF.

In its sample, this clone was seen many times. The CDR3 extends 3 residues past the end of the read, so its final part is completed from the germline J gene. V gene TRBV5-4 combines with J gene TRBJ2-1; 7 bases match TRBD2. The CDR3 is 16 amino acids. V shed 1 base and J 8 bases; nucleotides not matched to a gene: 12. The germline gives CDR1 SGHNT, CDR2 YYREEE (reference sequence). CDR3 loop: CASSLLAGALVDEQFF. The CDR3 bases that were read are TGTGCCAGCAGCTTGCTGGCGGGAGCGCTAGTTGATGAG.

This clone appeared many times. From the germline J gene comes the end of the CDR3, since the read stops 3 residues before it. The V gene is TRBV14, the J gene TRBJ2-7, with 7 bases lining up with TRBD2. Germline lookup yields CDR1 SGHDN and CDR2 FVKESK. V lost 4 bases, J lost 6 bases, and 15 bases stayed unmatched. The CDR3 has 16 residues. The DNA read from the CDR3 is TGTGCCAGCAGCCGGTTGGAGAGCGGGATGGTCGGCGAG. The encoded protein is CASSRLESGMVGE. The entire CDR3 is CASSRLESGMVGEQYF.

This clone was seen only a few times. The read comes to an end 3 residues before the CDR3 does, leaving the germline J gene to fill in the end. This rearrangement joins TRBV7-2 to TRBJ2-4; D remains unclear. Germline loops: CDR1 SGHTA, CDR2 FQGNSA. Deletions cut 2 bases from V and 8 bases from J, with 16 bases between. The CDR3 consists of 15 residues. The sequenced part of the CDR3 DNA is TGTGCCAGCAGCTTACGGCGAGCGCCCCAAGACATT. As protein: CASSLRRAPQDI. The full CDR3 protein reads CASSLRRAPQDIQYF.

A word on this clone: The CDR3 end lies 3 residues beyond the end of the read and is filled in from the germline J gene. V is TRBV19 and J is TRBJ1-4; 8 bases align to TRBD1. Trimming at V came to 6 bases and at J to 7 bases, leaving 7 bases not matched to a gene. CDR1 is LNHDA and CDR2 is SQIVND in the germline V gene (reference sequence). The length of the CDR3 is 14 residues. The CDR3 bases that were read are TGTGCCAGTAGCCCCGTGGACAGGGTTGAAAAA. It translates to CASSPVDRVEK. The whole CDR3 reads CASSPVDRVEKLFF.

As regards this clone: The missing CDR3 end, 3 residues past where the read stops, is filled in from the germline J gene. The chain recombines TRBV7-8 with TRBJ2-5, with D possibly matching TRBD2 (6 bases). The germline CDR1 and CDR2 sequences are SGHVS and FQNEAQ. The CDR3 has 15 amino acids. V shed 3 bases and J shed 1 base, with 12 bases lying between them. CDR3 in amino acids: CASSFGGRGQETQYF. The covered CDR3 bases are TGTGCCAGCAGCTTTGGTGGGCGGGGCCAAGAGACC.

Ten or more counts support this clone. The read ends 3 residues shy of where the CDR3 ends; the end is completed using the germline J gene. J is TRBJ2-7 and V is TRBV18; D may be TRBD1 (6 bases). V gave up 3 bases and J gave up 3 bases, with 12 bases separating them. Germline CDR1 reads KGHSH; CDR2 reads LQKENI. The CDR3 covers 14 residues. The CDR3 loop reads CASSPVAGDYEQYF. The sequenced part of the CDR3 DNA is TGTGCCAGCTCACCTGTGGCAGGGGACTACGAG.

At least ten counts were recorded for this clone. From the germline J gene comes the end of the CDR3, since the read stops 3 residues before it. The V call is TRBV5-1, the J call TRBJ2-1; 14 bases agree with TRBD2. Germline trimming cut 2 bases from V and 0 bases from J; bases unmatched to any gene: 16. Germline V CDR1 and CDR2: SGHRS, YFSETQ. The CDR3 has 22 residues. Here the CDR3 reads CASSFTPPGTSGSPSSYNEQFF. Incomplete CDR3 DNA: TGCGCCAGCAGCTTTACTCCCCCCGGGACTAGCGGGAGCCCGAGCTCCTACAATGAG.

This clone was observed at least ten times. The junction shows a germline mismatch at one end, possibly a read error. The read terminates 3 residues ahead of where the CDR3 ends, so the germline J gene completes it. The chain couples TRBV4-2 to TRBJ2-2; no definite D call. The CDR3 has 13 amino acids. Per the germline V gene, CDR1 is LGHNA and CDR2 is YNFKEQ. The sequenced CDR3 bases are TGCGCCAGCAGCCACTCAGACACCGGGGAG. Protein: CASSHSDTGE. The CDR3 as a whole reads CASSHSDTGELFF.

In this sample, this clone turned up many times. The observed sequence ends 3 residues before the CDR3 terminus, with the missing tail filled in from the germline J gene. This chain joins TRBV10-1 and TRBJ1-2; TRBD1 might be the D (6 bases). The germline CDR1 and CDR2 sequences are WNHNN and SYGVQD (reference sequence). V was shortened by 4 bases and J by 3 bases, with 12 bases between the two germline ends. The CDR3 spans 14 residues. The DNA read from the CDR3 is TGCGCCAGCAGTGCGGGGGGCGCCGACTATGGC. This sequence encodes CASSAGGADYG. The whole CDR3 reads CASSAGGADYGYTF.